This T cell receptor beta chain was captured by sequencing in a study of CD8+CD57+ T cells in acquired aplastic anemia. The overall study: The study obtained an average of 3.2 ug of DNA from sorted CD4+ and CD8+ cells.

The patients chosen for sequencing had shown expansion of CD8+CD57+ cells (detected by flow cytometry). The diagnosis in all patients was severe acquired aplastic anemia. There was no therapy given to any patient before the blood sampling took place. TCR beta VDJ combinations and CDR3 sequences were profiled from genomic DNA. TCRdb re-called the reads with MiXCR, one entry per CDR3 protein. The sample has around 430,000 distinct CDR3 sequences, about a third seen once. This clonotype was seen many times. CDR1 and CDR2 (germline): LNHDA, SQIVND (reference sequence). The CDR3 consists of 12 residues. This chain links TRBV19 with TRBJ1-5, with a tentative D call TRBD1 (5 bases). The sequence was obtained from a human donor with aplastic anemia. Sequencing was performed on sorted CD4+, CD8+, or CD8+CD57+ T cells (not recorded which) from PBMCs. CDR3 protein: CATRVSNQPQHF. DNA of the CDR3: TGTGCGACCAGGGTAAGCAATCAGCCCCAGCATTTT.